The source of this T cell receptor (beta chain) is a study of T cells in Graves' hyperthyroidism and ophthalmopathy. Study results and caveats: Most thyroid clonotypes expanded above 0.001 were also detected in blood.

RNA transcripts provided the source from which TCR beta CDR3 regions were amplified. Researchers ran a first-round RT-PCR on the TCR CDR3 using the HTBI primer set. MiXCR, applied by TCRdb to the multiplex PCR reads, yields one record per CDR3 protein. This table has a few hundred thousand distinct CDR3 sequences, more than 15% appearing once. Not enrolled were patients with uncontrolled infection, other autoimmune disease, pregnancy or lactation. Used for diagnoses were clinical symptoms, serum thyroxine and TRAb, thyroid ultrasound and orbital computed tomography. PBMCs were obtained from approximately 10 ml fresh peripheral blood. On this clonotype: Its target is unknown.

The specimen was blood. The receptor comes from a woman aged 25 to 39 with Graves' hyperthyroidism.

CDR3 bases: TGCGCCAGCAGCCACCCCGAAAGGGCAGGGAGGGAGTACAATGAGCAGTTCTTC. Encoded protein: CASSHPERAGREYNEQFF. The chain joins TRBV4-1 to TRBJ2-1; 7 bases align to TRBD2. Per the germline V gene, CDR1 is MGHRA and CDR2 is YSYEKL. Trimming at V came to 3 bases and at J to 4 bases, leaving 15 bases not matched to a gene. CDR3 length equals 18 residues.